This TCR beta chain derives from a study of blood T cells in healthy people across ages. Study findings and constraints: Roughly linear age-related decline in beta diversity appeared, significant by age around 38. PBMC samples, being unsorted, prevented any conclusive comparison of naive and antigen-experienced cells. A strong correlation between TCR beta diversity and naive T cell percentage was seen. Expanded clonotype changes were possibly confounded by unknown donor CMV status.

The CDR3 totals 16 residues. Germline V lookup: CDR1 PRHDT, CDR2 FYEKMQ (reference sequence). V was pared by 1 base and J by 3 bases, with 6 bases of the junction left unmatched. Turning to this clonotype: What it recognizes is unknown.

It was with a sample-barcoded 5' primer and a J-beta primer mix that a second PCR of roughly 7 to 12 cycles was run. TCRdb independently ran MiXCR on the 5' RACE reads; one entry per CDR3 protein. This table holds over 1,500,000 distinct CDR3 sequences, 30% to 40% found once. Sequencing input: blood. The receptor's source is a human donor in good health. V and J are TRBV13 and TRBJ2-1; 7 positions agree with TRBD2. The DNA of the CDR3 is TGTGCCAGCAGCTTAGTGACCGCGGGGGACTACAATGAGCAGTTCTTC. Protein: CASSLVTAGDYNEQFF.